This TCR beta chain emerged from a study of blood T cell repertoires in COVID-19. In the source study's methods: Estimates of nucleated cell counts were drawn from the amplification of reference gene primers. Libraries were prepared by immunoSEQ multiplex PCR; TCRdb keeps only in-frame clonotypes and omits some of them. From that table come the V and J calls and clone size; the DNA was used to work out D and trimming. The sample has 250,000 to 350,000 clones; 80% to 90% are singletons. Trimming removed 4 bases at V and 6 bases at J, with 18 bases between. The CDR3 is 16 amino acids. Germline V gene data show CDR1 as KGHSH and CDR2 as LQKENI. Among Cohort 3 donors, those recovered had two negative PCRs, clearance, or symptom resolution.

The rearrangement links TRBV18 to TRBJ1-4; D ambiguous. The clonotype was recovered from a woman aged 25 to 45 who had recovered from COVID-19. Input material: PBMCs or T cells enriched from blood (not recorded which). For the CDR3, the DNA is TGTGCCAGCTCACATGGCCTAGTCAGAAAGGATGAAAAACTGTTTTTT. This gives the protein CASSHGLVRKDEKLFF.